A single sample is the source of the 8 T cell receptor beta chains below, sequenced in a study of vaccination effects on CD4 cells after COVID-19. Profiled with immunoSEQ multiplex PCR; TCRdb holds only in-frame clones, not every one. The sample lists about 34,000 clones; roughly 73% were seen once. Their recognized antigens are unknown. Before sequencing, viral peptide pools were used by the ViraFEST assay to expand antigen-specific CD4+ T cells. Subsequent to a culture period of around eleven days, CD4+ T cells were isolated. SARS-CoV-2 infection was confirmed by PCR in the person between March and December 2020. This specimen consisted of CD4+ T cells from PBMCs cultured with a peptide pool, obtained before COVID-19 vaccination. These receptors originate from a human donor who had a prior SARS-CoV-2 infection.

A few counts support this clone. The chain recombines TRBV21-1 with TRBJ2-1; the table's D call, TRBD1, has no DNA check behind it. TRBV21-1 is shown as a pseudogene. The CDR3 is 17 residues long. This CDR3 is CASSVPNRDRVSGEQFF. CDR3 DNA: TGTGCCAGCAGCGTCCCCAACCGGGACAGGGTTTCGGGTGAGCAGTTCTTC.

This rearrangement joins TRBV5-4 to TRBJ2-4, with D perhaps TRBD2 (7 bases). CDR1 is SGHNT, CDR2 YYREEE, per germline (reference sequence). The CDR3 is made up of 16 amino acids. The V and J ends lost 4 bases and 0 bases respectively, with 14 bases between them. The CDR3 sequence: CASSRGGVLAKNIQYF. In DNA, the CDR3 is TGTGCCAGCAGCCGAGGGGGGGTTCTAGCCAAAAACATTCAGTACTTC.

The gene calls are TRBV5-8 and TRBJ2-3; 10 bases are a match to TRBD2. Per the germline V gene, CDR1 is SGHTS and CDR2 is YDEGEE. This CDR3 region has 19 residues. J lost 2 bases, V lost 5 bases, and 17 bases had no gene match. CDR3 DNA: TGTGCCAGCAGGTTGCCCCCCCCTCGACTAGCGGGCGACACAGATACGCAGTATTTT. Protein product: CASRLPPPRLAGDTDTQYF.

A single count supports this clone. This chain links TRBV19 with TRBJ2-7, with 11 bases that match TRBD1. Per germline, CDR1 LNHDA and CDR2 SQIVND (reference sequence). The CDR3 is 14 residues long. Trimming took 5 bases from V and 3 from J; bases not matched to a gene: 3. The CDR3 DNA is TGTGCCAGTAGTGAGGGACAGGGGGACTACGAGCAGTACTTC. Amino acid sequence: CASSEGQGDYEQYF.

The rearrangement joins TRBV4-3 to TRBJ1-1; TRBD1 might be the D (5 bases). The CDR3 is made up of 14 amino acids. CDR1 and CDR2 from the germline V gene are LGHNA and YSLEER. The V end lost 2 bases, the J end lost 7 bases, and 14 bases lay between the germline ends. As DNA, the CDR3 is TGCGCCAGCAGCCAAAGGGTGTTAACAGGTGAAGCTTTCTTT. It specifies CASSQRVLTGEAFF.

The V gene is TRBV30, the J gene TRBJ1-2; D might be TRBD1 (6 bases). V was clipped by 5 bases and J by 5 bases, with 21 bases between them. Per germline, CDR1 GTSNPN and CDR2 SVGIG (reference sequence). The CDR3 is 15 residues long. Here the CDR3 DNA reads TGTGCCTGGGCCCTTCGCCGGGACACCGCATATGGCTACACCTTC. Encoded protein: CAWALRRDTAYGYTF.

The chain joins TRBV4-1 to TRBJ1-5; tentatively, D is TRBD1 (5 bases). Trimming left V 3 bases short and J 5 bases short, with 23 bases between. The CDR3 has 18 residues. Germline CDR1 is MGHRA and CDR2 is YSYEKL. The CDR3 coding sequence is TGCGCCAGCAGCCAGAAACGCCTACCCCTGGGGGATTATCAGCCCCAGCATTTT. Translating gives CASSQKRLPLGDYQPQHF.

V and J are TRBV19 and TRBJ1-5, with D maybe TRBD1 (6 bases). There are 14 residues in the CDR3. V lost 1 base to trimming and J lost 7 bases, with 11 bases between them. CDR1 is LNHDA and CDR2 is SQIVND in the germline V gene (reference sequence). The CDR3 DNA reads as TGTGCCAGTAGTATAGTTCAGGGGTACCAGCCCCAGCATTTT. This codes for CASSIVQGYQPQHF.